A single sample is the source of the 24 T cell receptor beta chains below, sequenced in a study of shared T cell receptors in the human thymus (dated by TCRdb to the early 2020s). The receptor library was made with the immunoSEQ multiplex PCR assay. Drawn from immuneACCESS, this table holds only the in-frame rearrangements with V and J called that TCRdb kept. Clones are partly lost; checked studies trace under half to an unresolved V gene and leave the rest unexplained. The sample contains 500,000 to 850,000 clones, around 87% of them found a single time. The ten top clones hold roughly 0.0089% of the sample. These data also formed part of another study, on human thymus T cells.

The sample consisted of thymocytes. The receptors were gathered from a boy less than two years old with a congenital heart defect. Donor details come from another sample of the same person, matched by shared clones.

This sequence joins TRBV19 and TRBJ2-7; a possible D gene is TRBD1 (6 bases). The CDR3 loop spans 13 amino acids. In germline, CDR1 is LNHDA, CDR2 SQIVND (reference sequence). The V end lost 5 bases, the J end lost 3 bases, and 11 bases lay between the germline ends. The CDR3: CASSLHRDYEQYF. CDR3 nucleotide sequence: TGTGCCAGTAGTCTCCACAGGGACTACGAGCAGTACTTC.

CDR3: CASSLRDNATNEKLFF. The CDR3 coding sequence is TGTGCCAGCAGTCTTAGGGACAACGCAACTAATGAAAAACTGTTTTTT. The gene calls are TRBV25-1 and TRBJ1-4; D perhaps matches TRBD1 (6 bases). With 5 bases removed from V and 0 bases from J, the gap between germline ends came to 13 bases. The germline V gene encodes CDR1 MGHDK and CDR2 SYGVNS. This CDR3 is built from 16 residues.

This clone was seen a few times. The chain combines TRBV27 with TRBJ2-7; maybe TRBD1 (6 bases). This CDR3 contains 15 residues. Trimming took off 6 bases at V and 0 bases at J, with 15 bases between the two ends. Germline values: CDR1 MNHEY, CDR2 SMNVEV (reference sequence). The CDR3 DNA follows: TGTGCCAGCAGAAGCGTCCTGGACAGCTCCTACGAGCAGTACTTC. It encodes CASRSVLDSSYEQYF.

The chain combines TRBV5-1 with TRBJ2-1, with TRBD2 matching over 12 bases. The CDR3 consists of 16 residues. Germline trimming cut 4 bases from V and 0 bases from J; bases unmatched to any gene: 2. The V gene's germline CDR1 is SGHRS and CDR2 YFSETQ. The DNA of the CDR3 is TGCGCCAGCAGCCCGGGACTAGCGGGCTCCTACAATGAGCAGTTCTTC. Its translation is CASSPGLAGSYNEQFF.

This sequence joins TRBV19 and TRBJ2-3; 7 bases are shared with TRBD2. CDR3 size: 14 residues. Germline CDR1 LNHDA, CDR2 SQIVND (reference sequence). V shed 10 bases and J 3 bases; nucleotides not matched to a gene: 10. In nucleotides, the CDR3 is TGTGCCACCCAAAGTGGGGGGGGAACAGATACGCAGTATTTT. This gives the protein CATQSGGGTDTQYF.

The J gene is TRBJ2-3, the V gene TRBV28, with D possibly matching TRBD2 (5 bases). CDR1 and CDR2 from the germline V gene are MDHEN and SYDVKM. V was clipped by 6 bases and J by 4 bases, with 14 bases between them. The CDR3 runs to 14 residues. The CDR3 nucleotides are TGTGCCAGCAGACGTTTAAATAGCGCAGATACGCAGTATTTT. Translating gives CASRRLNSADTQYF. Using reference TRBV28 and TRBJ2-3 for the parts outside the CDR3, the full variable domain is DVKVTQSSRYLVKRTGEKVFLECVQDMDHENMFWYRQDPGLGLRLIYFSYDVKMKEKGDIPEGYSVSREKKERFSLILESASTNQTSMYLCASRRLNSADTQYFGPGTRLTVL.

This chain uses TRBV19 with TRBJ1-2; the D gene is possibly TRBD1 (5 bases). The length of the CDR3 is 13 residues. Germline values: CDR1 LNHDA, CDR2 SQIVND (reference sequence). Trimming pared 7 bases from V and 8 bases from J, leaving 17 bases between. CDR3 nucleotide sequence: TGTGCCAGTAACAACGCAGGGACTCAAGGCTACACCTTC. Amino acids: CASNNAGTQGYTF.

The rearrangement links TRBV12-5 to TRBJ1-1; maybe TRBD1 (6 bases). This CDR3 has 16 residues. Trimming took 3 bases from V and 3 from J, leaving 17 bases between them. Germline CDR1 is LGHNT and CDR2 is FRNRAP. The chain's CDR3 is CASGFLGPGHHTEAFF. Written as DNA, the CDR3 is TGTGCTAGTGGTTTCCTCGGCCCGGGACACCACACTGAAGCTTTCTTT.

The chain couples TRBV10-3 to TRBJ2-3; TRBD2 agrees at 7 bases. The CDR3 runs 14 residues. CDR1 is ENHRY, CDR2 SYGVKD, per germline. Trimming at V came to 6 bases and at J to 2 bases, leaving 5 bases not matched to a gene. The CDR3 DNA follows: TGTGCCATCAGGGGGAGCGGGATCACAGATACGCAGTATTTT. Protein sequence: CAIRGSGITDTQYF.

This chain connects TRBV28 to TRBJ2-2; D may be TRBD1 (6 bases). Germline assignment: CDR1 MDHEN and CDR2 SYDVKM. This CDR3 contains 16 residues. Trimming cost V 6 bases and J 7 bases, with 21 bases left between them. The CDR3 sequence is CASRAGGTPIGGELFF. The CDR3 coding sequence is TGTGCCAGCAGGGCTGGTGGGACACCCATAGGCGGGGAGCTGTTTTTT.

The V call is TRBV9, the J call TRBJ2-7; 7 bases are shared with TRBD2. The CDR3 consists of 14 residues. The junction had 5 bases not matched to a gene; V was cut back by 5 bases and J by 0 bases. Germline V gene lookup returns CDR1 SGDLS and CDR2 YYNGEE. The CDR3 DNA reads TGTGCCAGCAGTCTCAGGGAGGGCTCCTACGAGCAGTACTTC. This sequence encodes CASSLREGSYEQYF.

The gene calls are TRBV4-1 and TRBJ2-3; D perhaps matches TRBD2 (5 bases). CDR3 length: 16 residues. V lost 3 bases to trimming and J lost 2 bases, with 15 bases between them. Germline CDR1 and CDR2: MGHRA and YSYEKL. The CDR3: CASSQPGVGYTDTQYF. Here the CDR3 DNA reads TGCGCCAGCAGCCAGCCCGGGGTGGGGTACACAGATACGCAGTATTTT.

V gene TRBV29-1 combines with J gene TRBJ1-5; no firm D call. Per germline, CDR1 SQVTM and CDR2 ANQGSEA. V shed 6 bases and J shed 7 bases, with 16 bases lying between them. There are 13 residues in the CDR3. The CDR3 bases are TGCAGCGTCTCCATCGGGTCCATACAGCCCCAGCATTTT. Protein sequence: CSVSIGSIQPQHF.

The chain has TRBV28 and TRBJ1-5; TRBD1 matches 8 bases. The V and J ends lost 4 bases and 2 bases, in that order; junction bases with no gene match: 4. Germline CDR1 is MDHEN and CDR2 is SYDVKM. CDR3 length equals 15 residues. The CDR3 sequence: CASSSETGGNQPQHF. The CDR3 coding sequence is TGTGCCAGCAGTTCCGAGACAGGGGGCAATCAGCCCCAGCATTTT. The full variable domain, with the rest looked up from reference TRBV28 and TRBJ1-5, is DVKVTQSSRYLVKRTGEKVFLECVQDMDHENMFWYRQDPGLGLRLIYFSYDVKMKEKGDIPEGYSVSREKKERFSLILESASTNQTSMYLCASSSETGGNQPQHFGDGTRLSIL.

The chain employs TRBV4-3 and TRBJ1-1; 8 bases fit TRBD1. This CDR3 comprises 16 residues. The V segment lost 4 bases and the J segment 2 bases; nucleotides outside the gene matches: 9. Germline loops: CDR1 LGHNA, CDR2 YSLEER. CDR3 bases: TGCGCCAGCAGCCCGAACCGGACAGGGCTTAACACTGAAGCTTTCTTT. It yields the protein CASSPNRTGLNTEAFF.

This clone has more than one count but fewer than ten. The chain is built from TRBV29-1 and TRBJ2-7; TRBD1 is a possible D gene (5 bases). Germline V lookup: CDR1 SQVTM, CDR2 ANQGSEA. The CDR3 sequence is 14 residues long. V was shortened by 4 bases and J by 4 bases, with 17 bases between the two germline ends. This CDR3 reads CSVVESPDKYEQYF. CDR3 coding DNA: TGCAGCGTTGTGGAGAGCCCGGACAAATACGAGCAGTACTTC.

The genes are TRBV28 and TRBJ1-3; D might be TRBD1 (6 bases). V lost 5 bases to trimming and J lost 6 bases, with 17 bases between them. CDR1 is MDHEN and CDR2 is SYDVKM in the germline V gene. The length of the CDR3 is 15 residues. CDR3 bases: TGTGCCAGCAGTCATACAGGGTTAACTGAAAACACCATATATTTT. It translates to CASSHTGLTENTIYF.

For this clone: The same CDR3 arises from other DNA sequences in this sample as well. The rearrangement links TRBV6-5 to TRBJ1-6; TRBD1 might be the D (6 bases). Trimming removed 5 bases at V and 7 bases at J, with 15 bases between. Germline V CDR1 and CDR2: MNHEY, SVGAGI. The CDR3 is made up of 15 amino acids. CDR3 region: CASSPRQVANSPLHF. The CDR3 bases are TGTGCCAGCAGTCCCCGACAGGTGGCAAATTCACCCCTCCACTTT.

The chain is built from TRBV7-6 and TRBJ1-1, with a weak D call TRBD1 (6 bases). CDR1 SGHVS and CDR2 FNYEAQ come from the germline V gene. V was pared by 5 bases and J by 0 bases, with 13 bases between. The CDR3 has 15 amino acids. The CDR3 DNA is TGTGCCAGCAGCGCCCACAGGGCGATGAACACTGAAGCTTTCTTT. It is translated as CASSAHRAMNTEAFF.

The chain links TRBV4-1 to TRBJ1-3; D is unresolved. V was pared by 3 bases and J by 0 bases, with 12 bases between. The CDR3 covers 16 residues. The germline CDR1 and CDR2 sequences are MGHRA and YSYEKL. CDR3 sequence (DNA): TGCGCCAGCAGCCATGAAACAGAGAGCTCTGGAAACACCATATATTTT. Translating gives CASSHETESSGNTIYF.

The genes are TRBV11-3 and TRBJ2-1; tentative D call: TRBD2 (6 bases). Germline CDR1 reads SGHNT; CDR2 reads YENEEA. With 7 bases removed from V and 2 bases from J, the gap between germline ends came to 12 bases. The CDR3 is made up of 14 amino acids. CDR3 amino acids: CASTPWGAYNEQFF. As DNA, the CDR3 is TGTGCCAGCACCCCATGGGGGGCCTACAATGAGCAGTTCTTC. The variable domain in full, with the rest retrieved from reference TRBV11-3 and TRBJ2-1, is EAGVVQSPRYKIIEKKQPVAFWCNPISGHNTLYWYLQNLGQGPELLIRYENEEAVDDSQLPKDRFSAERLKGVDSTLKIQPAELGDSAVYLCASTPWGAYNEQFFGPGTRLTVL.

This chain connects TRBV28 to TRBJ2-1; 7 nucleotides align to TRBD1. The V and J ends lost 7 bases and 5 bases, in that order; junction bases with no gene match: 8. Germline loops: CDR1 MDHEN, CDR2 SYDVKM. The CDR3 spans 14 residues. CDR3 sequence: CASKTGRGDNEQFF. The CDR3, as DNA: TGTGCCAGCAAGACAGGGCGAGGGGACAATGAGCAGTTCTTC.

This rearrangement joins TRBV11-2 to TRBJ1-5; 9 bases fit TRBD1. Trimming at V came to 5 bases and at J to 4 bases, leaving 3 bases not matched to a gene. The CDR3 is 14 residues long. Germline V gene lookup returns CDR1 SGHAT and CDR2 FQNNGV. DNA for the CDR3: TGTGCCAGCAGCCCCGGGACAGGGAATCAGCCCCAGCATTTT. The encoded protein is CASSPGTGNQPQHF.

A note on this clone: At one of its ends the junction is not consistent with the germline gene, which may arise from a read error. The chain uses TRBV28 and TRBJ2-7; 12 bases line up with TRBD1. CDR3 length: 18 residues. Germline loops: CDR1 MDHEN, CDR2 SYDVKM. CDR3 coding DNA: TGTGCCAGCAGTCCCTCACCCGGGACAGGGGGCTCGGAGATCCCATTCGTATTC. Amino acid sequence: CASSPSPGTGGSEIPFVF. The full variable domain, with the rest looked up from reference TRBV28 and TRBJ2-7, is DVKVTQSSRYLVKRTGEKVFLECVQDMDHENMFWYRQDPGLGLRLIYFSYDVKMKEKGDIPEGYSVSREKKERFSLILESASTNQTSMYLCASSPSPGTGGSEIPFVFGPGTRLTVT.